The sequence of this T cell receptor (beta chain) was determined in a study of beta chain features in type 1 diabetes. Whole-study results and caveats: A potential influence of HLA type upon TCRB rearrangement remained unresolved herein. Compared to healthy donors, patients appeared to have naive, central memory and Treg TCRB repertoires that were more alike. Moderate yet significant TCRB CDR3 shortening was seen in Type 1 diabetes patients in all four CD4+ subsets.

Germline V gene sequence: CDR1 DFQATT, CDR2 SNEGSKA (reference sequence). The CDR3 has 10 residues. V lost 4 bases to trimming and J lost 8 bases, with 8 bases between them. The entirety of the isolated RNA underwent reverse transcription, so expressed TCRB transcripts were sequenced. Stem cell-like memory T cell samples averaged roughly 1.1 million reads. Clones were sequenced by immunoSEQ multiplex PCR, and TCRdb holds only the in-frame ones, with some missing. This sample yields 70,000 to 90,000 clones, of which under 35% are seen a single time; about 0.5% belongs to the top ten. Concerning this clone: Antigen unknown.

Sequencing was carried out using stem cell memory CD4+ T cells from blood. The chain uses TRBV20-1 and TRBJ1-2, with D unresolved. The receptor was isolated from a woman aged 18-29 years in good health. CDR3 in amino acids: CSATERGYTF. Here the CDR3 DNA reads TGCAGTGCTACGGAGAGGGGCTACACCTTC.